The 27 T cell receptor beta chains reported below all come from one sample, sequenced in a study of blood T cell repertoires in COVID-19. The protocol was immunoSEQ multiplex PCR, while the TCRdb copy is restricted to in-frame clones and leaves out a portion. The table includes approximately 170,000 clones, around nine tenths detected once. Material: PBMCs or T cells enriched from blood (not recorded which). The source is a woman aged 18-29 years who had recovered from COVID-19.

The J gene is TRBJ2-1, the V gene TRBV30; 8 nucleotides match TRBD2. Unmatched junction bases numbered 13, after V lost 0 bases and J lost 9 bases. In germline, CDR1 is GTSNPN, CDR2 SVGIG (reference sequence). The CDR3 covers 16 residues. CDR3 sequence: CAWSVAGVGVGGEQFF. In DNA, the CDR3 is TGTGCCTGGAGTGTAGCGGGAGTTGGGGTTGGCGGTGAGCAGTTCTTC.

This rearrangement joins TRBV7-2 to TRBJ2-1; maybe TRBD2 (5 bases). This CDR3 region has 13 residues. The V end was cut by 5 bases, the J end by 7 bases, with 12 bases between. Germline CDR1 and CDR2: SGHTA and FQGNSA. Here the CDR3 reads CASSRTYSNEQFF. The CDR3 DNA sequence: TGTGCCAGCAGCAGGACTTATAGTAATGAGCAGTTCTTC. The whole variable domain, remainder taken from reference TRBV7-2 and TRBJ2-1, is GAGVSQSPSNKVTEKGKDVELRCDPISGHTALYWYRQSLGQGLEFLIYFQGNSAPDKSGLPSDRFSAERTGGSVSTLTIQRTQQEDSAVYLCASSRTYSNEQFFGPGTRLTVL.

The chain has TRBV6-1 and TRBJ2-7; TRBD2 might be the D (5 bases). CDR1 is MNHNS, CDR2 SASEGT, per germline. V was shortened by 0 bases and J by 12 bases, with 12 bases between the two germline ends. The CDR3 is 12 amino acids. CDR3 sequence: CASSEAWQRLYF. CDR3 sequence (DNA): TGTGCCAGCAGTGAAGCATGGCAGCGGTTGTACTTC.

The J gene is TRBJ2-7, the V gene TRBV6-2 or TRBV6-3, with 7 nucleotides matching TRBD1. V gave up 0 bases and J gave up 0 bases; unmatched junction bases: 8. Germline loops: CDR1 MNHEY, CDR2 SVGEGT. This CDR3 region has 17 residues. The CDR3 sequence: CASSYSRRWTGSYEQYF. In DNA form, the CDR3 reads TGTGCCAGCAGTTACTCCCGCCGTTGGACAGGCTCCTACGAGCAGTACTTC.

V and J are TRBV6-5 and TRBJ1-2; the D gene is possibly TRBD1 (5 bases). The ends were cut back, 11 bases at V and 8 bases at J, with 21 bases in the middle. Germline V gene sequence: CDR1 MNHEY, CDR2 SVGAGI. CDR3 size: 13 residues. This CDR3 reads CAAGRLGFYGYTF. The CDR3 nucleotides read TGTGCCGCGGGGCGGCTAGGGTTTTACGGCTACACCTTC.

The chain has TRBV7-3 and TRBJ2-7; 9 bases are shared with TRBD1. The V segment lost 5 bases and the J segment 5 bases; nucleotides outside the gene matches: 7. This CDR3 has 14 amino acids. CDR1 and CDR2 from the germline V gene are SGHTA and FQGTGA. CDR3 bases: TGTGCCAGCAGCCCGACAGGGGGTGCGAACGAGCAGTACTTC. This gives the protein CASSPTGGANEQYF.

The V gene is TRBV6-5, the J gene TRBJ1-2, with 8 bases identical to TRBD1. Germline values: CDR1 MNHEY, CDR2 SVGAGI. Germline trimming cut 6 bases from V and 7 bases from J; bases unmatched to any gene: 4. The CDR3 spans 12 residues. The CDR3 protein is CASSRTGIGYTF. The CDR3 bases are TGTGCCAGCAGCCGGACAGGGATTGGCTACACCTTC.

The chain links TRBV7-2 to TRBJ2-2; TRBD1 agrees at 8 bases. CDR1 is SGHTA, CDR2 FQGNSA, per germline. The CDR3 is 14 residues long. The V gene end was trimmed by 2 bases and the J gene end by 8 bases; junction bases not matched to a gene: 4. CDR3 residues: CASSLQGALGELFF. CDR3 nucleotides: TGTGCCAGCAGCTTACAGGGGGCGTTGGGGGAGCTGTTTTTT.

The chain is built from TRBV18 and TRBJ2-1; the D gene is possibly TRBD1 (5 bases). From germline, CDR1 is KGHSH and CDR2 LQKENI. CDR3 length: 15 amino acids. Trimming left V 5 bases short and J 1 base short, with 12 bases between. Here the CDR3 reads CASSSGAESYNEQFF. Written as DNA, the CDR3 is TGTGCCAGCTCAAGTGGGGCGGAGTCCTACAATGAGCAGTTCTTC.

The chain has TRBV27 and TRBJ2-1, with a possible D match to TRBD2 (7 bases). The CDR3 loop spans 14 amino acids. Deletions cut 6 bases from V and 1 base from J, with 10 bases between. Germline V gene lookup returns CDR1 MNHEY and CDR2 SMNVEV (reference sequence). CDR3 sequence (DNA): TGTGCCAGCAGAAAGGGGGGGTCCTACAATGAGCAGTTCTTC. This encodes CASRKGGSYNEQFF.

This clone was picked up one time. This CDR3 is CASSPRPGTGSSSYNEQFF. In nucleotides, the CDR3 is TGTGCCAGCAGCCCGCGTCCCGGGACAGGATCAAGCTCCTACAATGAGCAGTTCTTC. The chain carries TRBV9 and TRBJ2-1; TRBD1 aligns across 8 bases. After removal of 4 bases from V and 0 bases from J, the junction contained 15 bases not matched to a gene. The CDR3 is 19 residues long. Looked up from germline, CDR1 is SGDLS and CDR2 is YYNGEE.

The chain is built from TRBV24-1 and TRBJ2-3, with 8 bases lining up with TRBD1. The junction had 14 bases not matched to a gene; V was cut back by 8 bases and J by 2 bases. The length of the CDR3 is 17 residues. CDR1 is KGHDR and CDR2 is SFDVKD in the germline V gene. This chain's CDR3 is CATITRDRNRVTDTQYF. The CDR3 region has the DNA TGTGCCACCATCACCCGGGACAGGAACCGAGTCACAGATACGCAGTATTTT.

The rearrangement links TRBV6-5 to TRBJ2-5, with TRBD2 matching over 14 bases. V shed 0 bases, J shed 7 bases, and the junction held 4 bases outside the gene matches. The CDR3 is 16 amino acids. The germline V gene has CDR1 MNHEY and CDR2 SVGAGI. CDR3: CASSYSGTSGRRTQYF. The CDR3 nucleotides are TGTGCCAGCAGTTACTCCGGGACTAGCGGGAGAAGGACCCAGTACTTC.

CDR3 nucleotides: TGTGCTAGTGGCCTGGGACAGGGGGGGATTGGGACTGAAGCTTTCTTT. Residues: CASGLGQGGIGTEAFF. The V gene is TRBV12-5, the J gene TRBJ1-1; 11 nucleotides line up with TRBD1. Per the germline V gene, CDR1 is LGHNT and CDR2 is FRNRAP. CDR3 length: 16 amino acids. Germline trimming cut 6 bases from V and 5 bases from J; bases unmatched to any gene: 11.

The chain combines TRBV28 with TRBJ2-7, with D tentatively TRBD1 (7 bases). This CDR3 region has 14 residues. Germline CDR1 is MDHEN and CDR2 is SYDVKM. V was pared by 7 bases and J by 6 bases, with 19 bases between. CDR3 nucleotide sequence: TGTGCCAGCACTCTAGGGACAGTGGGAGGCGAGCAGTACTTC. It codes for CASTLGTVGGEQYF.

V usage is TRBV28 and J usage is TRBJ2-7; 9 positions match TRBD2. This CDR3 has 14 residues. V lost 6 bases and J lost 2; bases outside the gene matches: 5. CDR1 and CDR2 (germline): MDHEN, SYDVKM. The CDR3 nucleotides read TGTGCCAGCAGAGAGGCTAGCGGGACCTACGAGCAGTACTTC. Amino acids: CASREASGTYEQYF. Filled out from reference TRBV28 and TRBJ2-7, the complete variable domain reads DVKVTQSSRYLVKRTGEKVFLECVQDMDHENMFWYRQDPGLGLRLIYFSYDVKMKEKGDIPEGYSVSREKKERFSLILESASTNQTSMYLCASREASGTYEQYFGPGTRLTVT.

The J gene is TRBJ2-1, the V gene TRBV9; D may be TRBD1 (5 bases). Germline V CDR1 and CDR2: SGDLS, YYNGEE. Trimming took 2 bases from V and 9 from J, leaving 15 bases between them. The CDR3 loop spans 14 amino acids. The DNA for the CDR3 is TGTGCCAGCAGCGTTTCAGGGTACGCGGCTGAGCAGTTCTTC. As protein: CASSVSGYAAEQFF.

The gene calls are TRBV10-2 and TRBJ2-7, with 10 bases that match TRBD2. The germline gives CDR1 WSHSY, CDR2 SAAADI. V dropped 10 bases and J dropped 5; count of bases not matched to a gene: 8. This CDR3 spans 13 amino acids. The CDR3 nucleotides are TGCGCCACCCTAGCGGGAGAAGGAAACGAGCAGTACTTC. This encodes CATLAGEGNEQYF.

This clone was seen ten or more times. The chain links TRBV28 to TRBJ2-3, with D possibly being TRBD2 (6 bases). This CDR3 contains 16 residues. V lost 3 bases, J lost 4 bases, and 17 bases lay in between. Germline CDR1 reads MDHEN; CDR2 reads SYDVKM. CDR3 DNA: TGTGCCAGCAGTTTGCCCCCTAGCGCGCGTGCAGATACGCAGTATTTT. It specifies CASSLPPSARADTQYF.

The V gene is TRBV9, the J gene TRBJ2-4; TRBD2 agrees at 12 bases. Germline V gene lookup returns CDR1 SGDLS and CDR2 YYNGEE. The CDR3 runs 17 residues. J gave up 1 base and V 4 bases, and 6 bases lay outside the gene matches. CDR3 amino acids: CASSPGTSGRAKNIQYF. The CDR3 DNA reads as TGTGCCAGCAGCCCGGGGACTAGCGGGCGGGCCAAAAACATTCAGTACTTC.

This clone showed up just a few times. Germline and junction disagree at one end, which may indicate a read error. The chain couples TRBV15 to TRBJ1-3; D ambiguous. Germline V gives CDR1 LNHNV, CDR2 YYDKDF (reference sequence). The CDR3 spans 9 residues. CDR3 region: CATSRVAHF. The CDR3 DNA follows: TGTGCCACCAGCAGAGTGGCCCATTTT.

This chain links TRBV7-2 with TRBJ1-3, with D hard to call. CDR3 length: 16 residues. V was shortened by 1 base and J by 0 bases, with 10 bases between the two germline ends. Looked up from germline, CDR1 is SGHTA and CDR2 is FQGNSA. Here the CDR3 DNA reads TGTGCCAGCAGCTTAGGAGGCAGCAGCTCTGGAAACACCATATATTTT. Translated, it gives CASSLGGSSSGNTIYF.

This chain links TRBV23-1 with TRBJ2-5; D might be TRBD2 (5 bases). TRBV23-1 is marked as an open reading frame, function uncertain. The CDR3 totals 16 residues. The V gene lost 0 bases and the J gene lost 2 bases, with 13 bases spanning the gap. This chain's CDR3 is CASSQSGVVGQETQYF. CDR3 sequence (DNA): TGCGCCAGCAGTCAATCGGGAGTTGTGGGACAAGAGACCCAGTACTTC.

The table lists this clone with a count of one. The chain is built from TRBV5-1 and TRBJ1-1, with 9 positions matching TRBD1. CDR3 size: 16 residues. The germline V gene encodes CDR1 SGHRS and CDR2 YFSETQ. The trim removed 0 bases at V and 0 bases at J, leaving 3 bases unmatched. The CDR3 DNA reads as TGCGCCAGCAGCTTGGGGGACAGGGCCCTGAACACTGAAGCTTTCTTT. Its translation: CASSLGDRALNTEAFF. Drawing the rest from reference TRBV5-1 and TRBJ1-1, the complete variable domain is KAGVTQTPRYLIKTRGQQVTLSCSPISGHRSVSWYQQTPGQGLQFLFEYFSETQRNKGNFPGRFSGRQFSNSRSEMNVSTLELGDSALYLCASSLGDRALNTEAFFGQGTRLTVV.

The J gene is TRBJ2-7, the V gene TRBV9; D uncertain. Trimming took 0 bases from V and 3 from J, leaving 10 bases between them. This CDR3 is 14 amino acids long. The germline gives CDR1 SGDLS, CDR2 YYNGEE. Written as DNA, the CDR3 is TGTGCCAGCAGCGTAGGAGTCCTTAACTACGAGCAGTACTTC. Translation: CASSVGVLNYEQYF. The whole variable domain, remainder taken from reference TRBV9 and TRBJ2-7, is DSGVTQTPKHLITATGQRVTLRCSPRSGDLSVYWYQQSLDQGLQFLIQYYNGEERAKGNILERFSAQQFPDLHSELNLSSLELGDSALYFCASSVGVLNYEQYFGPGTRLTVT.

V is TRBV2 and J is TRBJ1-3; D gene ambiguous. The CDR3 length is 15 residues. Trimming cost V 5 bases and J 3 bases, with 14 bases left between them. From germline, CDR1 is SNHLY and CDR2 FYNNEI. The CDR3 nucleotides read TGTGCCAGCAGTCCCCAGGAGGGTTTTGGAAACACCATATATTTT. It specifies CASSPQEGFGNTIYF.

This clone was picked up one time. The chain combines TRBV9 with TRBJ2-7, with TRBD1 as a possible D gene (6 bases). Trimming stripped 2 bases from V and 2 bases from J, with 14 bases between. CDR1 and CDR2 from the germline V gene are SGDLS and YYNGEE. This CDR3 region has 15 residues. The CDR3 reads CASSVGQSKTYEQYF. CDR3 coding DNA: TGTGCCAGCAGCGTTGGACAGAGCAAGACCTACGAGCAGTACTTC.